This TCR beta chain appears in the sequencing data of a study of CD8+ T cells in alopecia areata (dated by TCRdb to 2017 to 2018). Looking at the study overall: Treated patients were enrolled in an open-label pilot trial of oral tofacitinib at 5 to 10 mg twice daily for moderate-to-severe alopecia areata. Tofacitinib was administered for 6 to 18 months, and 6 months of follow-up off drug were then conducted to assess delayed response and recurrence. The study used high-throughput TCRbeta sequencing to examine T cell clonal expansion in alopecia areata, in both the C3H/HeJ mouse model and human patients. In humans, TCRbeta sequencing was performed on scalp tissue and on sorted CD4+ and CD8+ peripheral blood T cells from healthy controls and from patients with patchy or totalis/universalis alopecia areata. Biopsies were taken from tofacitinib-treated patients at baseline and at 4 and 24 weeks of treatment, and a later scalp biopsy was taken in several of the tofacitinib-treated patients. Scalp clonality was compared across normal scalp (n=4), patchy alopecia areata scalp (n=8), and alopecia totalis/universalis scalp (n=8). RNA was extracted with the PAXgene miRNA kit for fixed scalp, the miRNeasy kit for PBMCs, and the RNeasy kit for mouse skin. Amplification of TCRbeta CDR3 regions was done by immunoSEQ multiplex PCR using 35 Vbeta forward primers and 13 Jbeta reverse primers. The full study reports these points: Unlike mouse skin, where gammadelta T cells dominate, normal human skin contains resident alphabeta T cells that get sequenced too, which complicates analysis of the scalp TCR repertoire. TCR sequences shared between patients were less clear than in mice, possibly partly because of HLA diversity in the patient population. Lesional scalp, especially in alopecia totalis/universalis, showed higher clonality and more expanded CD8+ clones than normal scalp, suggesting antigenic drive.

V is shortened by 0 bases, J by 2 bases, and the region joining them spans 12 bases. CDR1 and CDR2 are drawn from the germline V gene: LGHNA, YNFKEQ. Including cysteine and phenylalanine, the CDR3 has 16 amino acids. The DNA shown is the 48-base CDR3, in frame from base 1. Concerning this clone: Its antigen remains undetermined. Base quality data are lacking; no much larger clone is found one base away.

This specimen's time point label, interpreted: baseline before oral tofacitinib. Peripheral blood and lesional scalp punch biopsies were obtained from patients with alopecia areata. PBMCs were separated by density centrifugation and stained for CD3, CD4 and CD8, after which CD4+ and CD8+ T cells were sorted on a FACSAria. Library prep was done by the immunoSEQ multiplex PCR assay. To provide template for TCR sequencing, every sample had RNA extracted and reverse transcribed into cDNA. First-strand cDNA was synthesized with SuperScript III using a 2:1 mix of oligo-dT and random hexamers. A synthetic immune receptor repertoire was used to gauge amplification bias, and whatever bias remained was removed computationally. Per the source publication's procedure: Raw reads were preprocessed to remove errors, and CDR3 was defined according to IMGT conventions as the region from the conserved cysteine to phenylalanine. Clonality was calculated as 1 minus Shannon entropy normalized by log2 of the number of productive unique TCRs. CD4 or CD8 identity of scalp clones was inferred by cross-referencing scalp TCRbeta sequences with sorted blood CD4 and CD8 repertoires. The immuneACCESS repertoire file appears here via TCRdb, limited to in-frame rearrangements. These files lack a portion of the clones; in checked studies, under half of the deficit traces to unresolved V genes, and the cause of the others is not known. The D gene and trimming were derived from the DNA, and the V and J assignments and clone size from that table. Across this sample there are about 130,000 clones, with more than 40% seen only once. The top ten hold 18% of the sample.

The sequence was obtained from a human donor with alopecia areata. The sequencing used CD8+ T cells sorted from blood, collected at week 0. Recombination joined TRBV4-2 with TRBJ2-3; the D gene is possibly TRBD1 or TRBD2, with 5 bases matching each. The CDR3 amino acid sequence is: CASSQEPGPPTDTQYF. The nucleotide sequence is given as TGTGCCAGCAGCCAAGAACCGGGACCCCCCACAGATACGCAGTATTTT.